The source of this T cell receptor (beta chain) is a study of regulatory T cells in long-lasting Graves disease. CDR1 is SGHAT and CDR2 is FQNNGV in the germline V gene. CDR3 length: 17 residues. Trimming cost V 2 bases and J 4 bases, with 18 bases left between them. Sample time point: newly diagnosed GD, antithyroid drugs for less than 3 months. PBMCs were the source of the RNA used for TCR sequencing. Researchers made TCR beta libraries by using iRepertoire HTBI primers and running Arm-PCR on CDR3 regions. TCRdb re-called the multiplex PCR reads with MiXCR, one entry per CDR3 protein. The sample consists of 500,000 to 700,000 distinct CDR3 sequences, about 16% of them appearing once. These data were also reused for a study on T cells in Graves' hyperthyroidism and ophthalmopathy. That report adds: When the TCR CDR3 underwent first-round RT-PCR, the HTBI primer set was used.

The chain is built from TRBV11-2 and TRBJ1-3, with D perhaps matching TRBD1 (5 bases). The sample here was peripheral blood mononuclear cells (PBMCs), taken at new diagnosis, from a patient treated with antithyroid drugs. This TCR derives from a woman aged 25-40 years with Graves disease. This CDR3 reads CASSLKWGSSPGNTIYF. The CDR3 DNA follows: TGTGCCAGCAGCTTAAAATGGGGGTCTTCACCAGGAAACACCATATATTTT.